These 6 T cell receptor beta chains came from one sample sequenced in a study of T-cell memory formation after mild COVID-19. TCRdb analysed the 5' RACE reads with MiXCR anew, one entry per CDR3 protein. The sample holds about 470,000 distinct CDR3 sequences; about 20% are singletons and the top ten take roughly an eighth. The specimen sequenced was PBMCs or a T cell subset sorted from them (not recorded which). Receptors were obtained from an adult woman who had mild COVID-19 (a few samples of this study predate the infection). Cell type and time point are not known.

There are a few counts of this clonotype. V and J are TRBV25-1 and TRBJ2-7; 10 bases fit TRBD1. After removal of 8 bases from V and 3 bases from J, the junction contained 4 bases not matched to a gene. The CDR3 spans 13 residues. Germline values: CDR1 MGHDK, CDR2 SYGVNS. The CDR3: CASRTGGFYEQYF. The CDR3 DNA reads TGTGCCAGCCGGACAGGGGGTTTCTACGAGCAGTACTTC.

The V gene is TRBV7-9, the J gene TRBJ1-1; D gene ambiguous. CDR1 is SEHNR and CDR2 is FQNEAQ in the germline V gene (reference sequence). This CDR3 region has 13 residues. The V gene lost 4 bases and the J gene lost 9 bases, with 15 bases spanning the gap. The chain's CDR3 is CASSSSDGSKAFF. In DNA form, the CDR3 reads TGTGCCAGCAGCTCTTCTGACGGATCAAAAGCTTTCTTT.

This chain links TRBV12-3 or TRBV12-4 with TRBJ1-2; TRBD1 aligns across 7 bases. With 4 bases clipped from V and 4 bases from J, the junction kept 3 bases outside the gene matches. This CDR3 spans 13 amino acids. The CDR3 here is CASSSQGPYGYTF. CDR3 nucleotides: TGTGCCAGCAGTTCACAGGGGCCCTATGGCTACACCTTC.

This clonotype was found a few times. The J gene is TRBJ1-5, the V gene TRBV4-2; D not resolved. Germline lookup yields CDR1 LGHNA and CDR2 YNFKEQ. The V and J ends lost 5 bases and 2 bases respectively, with 13 bases between them. The CDR3 consists of 15 residues. CDR3 region: CASSVVDGGNQPQHF. DNA of the CDR3: TGTGCCAGCAGCGTCGTGGATGGCGGCAATCAGCCCCAGCATTTT.

This clonotype was observed many times. The chain uses TRBV9 and TRBJ1-3; no clear D. The CDR3 runs to 16 residues. The germline CDR1 and CDR2 sequences are SGDLS and YYNGEE. Trimming cost V 1 base and J 0 bases, with 11 bases left between them. DNA for the CDR3: TGTGCCAGCAGCGTAAATACGGGTTTCTCTGGAAACACCATATATTTT. Residues: CASSVNTGFSGNTIYF.

This chain connects TRBV4-1 to TRBJ2-3; D call uncertain. The CDR3 loop spans 15 amino acids. Looked up from germline, CDR1 is MGHRA and CDR2 is YSYEKL. Trimming left V 0 bases short and J 0 bases short, with 7 bases between. CDR3 sequence reads: CASSQEGRSTDTQYF. CDR3 DNA: TGCGCCAGCAGCCAAGAGGGTCGGAGCACAGATACGCAGTATTTT.